This T cell receptor beta chain stems from a study of cytomegalovirus exposure and HLA in healthy donors. Study as a whole: Across a few hundred genotyped donors, 81% landed in the Caucasian-associated ancestry cluster. Study conclusions and caveats: According to an earlier analysis, most TCR beta V segments yielded productive rearrangements about 87% or about 30% of the time. Only CMV serostatus was available as immune exposure information.

The study ran its PCR with 60 Vbeta and 13 Jbeta primers. Data came from immunoSEQ multiplex PCR; TCRdb stores just in-frame clones and leaves some out. The repertoire holds around 90,000 clones, around 77% seen once, with 0.57% in the top ten. Regarding this clone: What it binds is unknown.

Germline V gene data show CDR1 as SGHTA and CDR2 as FQGTGA. This CDR3 has 13 residues. Between the trimmed V and J ends, which lost 5 bases and 6 bases, there was a span of 11 bases. This clonotype was obtained from a man aged 30 to 39 in good health and CMV-seronegative. The genes are TRBV7-3 and TRBJ1-5; no clear D. The specimen sequenced was PBMCs. The CDR3 DNA reads as TGTGCCAGCAGCGTAGATCCGCGTCAGCCCCAGCATTTT. It is translated as CASSVDPRQPQHF.